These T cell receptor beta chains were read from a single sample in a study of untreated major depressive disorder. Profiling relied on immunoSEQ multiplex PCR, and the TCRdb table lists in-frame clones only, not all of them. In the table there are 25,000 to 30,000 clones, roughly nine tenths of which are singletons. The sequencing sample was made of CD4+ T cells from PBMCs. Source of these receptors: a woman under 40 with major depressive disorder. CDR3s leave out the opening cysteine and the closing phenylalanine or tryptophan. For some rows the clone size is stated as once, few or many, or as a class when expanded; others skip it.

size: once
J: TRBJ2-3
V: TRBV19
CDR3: ASSPPQGSDTQY

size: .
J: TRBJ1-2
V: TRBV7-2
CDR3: ASSLAQGHYGYT

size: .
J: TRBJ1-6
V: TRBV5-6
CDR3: ASSLPGQGEETALH

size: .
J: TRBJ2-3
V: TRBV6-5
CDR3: ASSVFYTSTDTQY

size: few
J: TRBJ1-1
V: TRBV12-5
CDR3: ASAGSTEAF

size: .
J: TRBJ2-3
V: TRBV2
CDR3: ASTRMTSGRTDTQY

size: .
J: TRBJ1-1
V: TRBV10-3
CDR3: AINRGQGGTEAF

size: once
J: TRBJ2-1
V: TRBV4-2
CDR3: ASSQGTRNEQF

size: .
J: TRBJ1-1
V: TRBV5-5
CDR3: ASSAGALNTEAF

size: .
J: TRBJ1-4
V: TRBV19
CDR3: ASRKDILGEKLF

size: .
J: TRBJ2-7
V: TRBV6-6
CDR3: ASSYMGQDFEQY

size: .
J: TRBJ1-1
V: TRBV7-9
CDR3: ASSREPQAF

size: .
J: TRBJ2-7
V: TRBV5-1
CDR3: ASSLEKSYEQY

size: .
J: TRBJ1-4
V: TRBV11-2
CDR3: ASSLAGGSEKLF

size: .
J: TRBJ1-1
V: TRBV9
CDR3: ASSVQSVGGGTEAF

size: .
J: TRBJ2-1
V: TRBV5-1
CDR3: ASSLGGGSYNEQF

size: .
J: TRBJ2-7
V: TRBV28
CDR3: ASSLVAGARISYEQY

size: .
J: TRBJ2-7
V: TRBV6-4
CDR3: ASSHRTAREQY

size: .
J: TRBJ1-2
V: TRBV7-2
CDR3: ASSTGRWGYT

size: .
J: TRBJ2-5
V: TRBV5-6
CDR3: ASSSMETQY